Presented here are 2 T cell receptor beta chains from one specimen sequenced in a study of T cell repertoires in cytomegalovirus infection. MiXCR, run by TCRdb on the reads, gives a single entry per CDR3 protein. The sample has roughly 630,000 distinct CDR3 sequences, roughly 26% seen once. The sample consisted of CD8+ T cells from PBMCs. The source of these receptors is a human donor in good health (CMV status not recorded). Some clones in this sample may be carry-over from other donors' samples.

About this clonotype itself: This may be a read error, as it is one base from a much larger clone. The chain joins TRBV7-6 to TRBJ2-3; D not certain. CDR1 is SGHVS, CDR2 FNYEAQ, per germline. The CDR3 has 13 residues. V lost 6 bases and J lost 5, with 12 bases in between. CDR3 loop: CASREKGRDTQYF. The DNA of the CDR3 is TGTGCCAGCAGAGAGAAGGGCAGAGATACGCAGTATTTT.

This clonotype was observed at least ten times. The CDR3 loop reads CASSLGQFYNEQFF. In DNA, the CDR3 is TGTGCCAGCAGCCTGGGACAGTTCTACAATGAGCAGTTCTTC. The rearrangement links TRBV7-2 to TRBJ2-1; TRBD1 aligns across 7 bases. Trimming took 5 bases from V and 3 from J; bases not matched to a gene: 4. Per the germline V gene, CDR1 is SGHTA and CDR2 is FQGNSA. The CDR3 loop spans 14 amino acids.